The 9 T cell receptor beta chains below come from one sample, sequenced in a study of T cell repertoires in cytomegalovirus infection (dated by TCRdb to about 2019). TCRdb records Illumina HiSeq 1500 as the sequencer. TCRdb handled the public reads itself, with Q25 trimming in fastp and clone calling in MiXCR, and kept productive beta chains. Records with the same CDR3 protein are collapsed into one entry carrying the most frequent genes and DNA. This sample holds some 400,000 distinct CDR3 sequences; 15% to 20% were observed only once. The top ten constitute around 10% of the sample. Sequenced input: PBMCs. These receptors were collected from a human donor in good health (CMV status not recorded). Some clones in this sample may be carry-over from other donors' samples.

The chain couples TRBV12-3 or TRBV12-4 to TRBJ1-1; D is uncertain. CDR3 length: 16 residues. Trimming left V 3 bases short and J 1 base short, with 15 bases between. The CDR3 spells CASSFYAGGWNTEAFF. CDR3 DNA sequence: TGTGCCAGCAGTTTTTACGCTGGAGGCTGGAACACTGAAGCTTTCTTT.

This clonotype occurred a few times. This sequence joins TRBV12-3 or TRBV12-4 and TRBJ1-5; no clear D. Trimming removed 3 bases at V and 3 bases at J, with 9 bases between. This CDR3 region has 14 residues. The DNA of the CDR3 is TGTGCCAGCAGTTTTGTGGGATCCAATCAGCCCCAGCATTTT. The encoded protein is CASSFVGSNQPQHF.

This clonotype was detected ten times or more. The rearrangement uses TRBV11-2 and TRBJ2-1, with D possibly TRBD1 on 6 matching bases. The V end was cut by 6 bases, the J end by 6 bases, with 15 bases between. Per germline, CDR1 SGHAT and CDR2 FQNNGV. This CDR3 comprises 14 residues. The CDR3 loop is CASRPTGSTNEQFF. CDR3 bases: TGTGCCAGCAGACCTACAGGGTCCACCAATGAGCAGTTCTTC.

This clonotype was found a few times. V gene TRBV11-2 combines with J gene TRBJ1-1, with D uncertain. This CDR3 has 20 residues. Germline values: CDR1 SGHAT, CDR2 FQNNGV. Trimming removed 2 bases from V and 0 bases from J, with 25 bases in between. The CDR3 is CASSLRHSVAQKDMNTEAFF. CDR3 nucleotide sequence: TGTGCCAGCAGCTTAAGACATAGTGTAGCACAGAAAGATATGAACACTGAAGCTTTCTTT.

This clonotype has at least ten counts. The J gene is TRBJ2-5, the V gene TRBV7-4; D perhaps matches TRBD2 (6 bases). The CDR3 consists of 15 residues. The V gene's germline CDR1 is SGHVT and CDR2 SQSDAQ. Trimming shortened V by 5 bases and J by 4 bases, and 17 bases separated the two germline ends. The CDR3 nucleotides read TGTGCCAGCAGCCACCGGGGCCGGCGGGGAGAGACCCAGTACTTC. Amino acid sequence: CASSHRGRRGETQYF.

This clonotype was detected many times. The chain is built from TRBV7-9 and TRBJ2-1; 9 bases are a match to TRBD2. Per the germline V gene, CDR1 is SEHNR and CDR2 is FQNEAQ (reference sequence). J was trimmed by 0 bases and V by 5 bases; bases with no gene match: 5. The CDR3 is 16 residues long. CDR3 nucleotide sequence: TGTGCCAGCAGCCCGTTAGCGGGAGACTCCTACAATGAGCAGTTCTTC. Translating it yields CASSPLAGDSYNEQFF.

The rearrangement links TRBV5-1 to TRBJ2-3; 10 positions match TRBD2. The V gene's germline CDR1 is SGHRS and CDR2 YFSETQ. The CDR3 has 16 amino acids. Trimming took 5 bases from V and 1 from J; bases not matched to a gene: 7. CDR3 bases: TGCGCCAGCAGACCACCCGGGACTAGCGGCACAGATACGCAGTATTTT. As protein: CASRPPGTSGTDTQYF. Drawing the rest from reference TRBV5-1 and TRBJ2-3, the complete variable domain is KAGVTQTPRYLIKTRGQQVTLSCSPISGHRSVSWYQQTPGQGLQFLFEYFSETQRNKGNFPGRFSGRQFSNSRSEMNVSTLELGDSALYLCASRPPGTSGTDTQYFGPGTRLTVL.

This clonotype was detected ten times or more. The chain couples TRBV12-3 or TRBV12-4 to TRBJ1-1; the D is unclear. This CDR3 region has 14 residues. The V end lost 6 bases, the J end lost 0 bases, and 11 bases lay between the germline ends. The CDR3: CASRQSQMNTEAFF. The CDR3, as DNA: TGTGCCAGCAGGCAATCCCAGATGAACACTGAAGCTTTCTTT.

This clonotype has just a few counts. The chain joins TRBV10-3 to TRBJ2-1, with D tentatively TRBD1 (6 bases). This CDR3 comprises 14 residues. The V gene lost 5 bases and the J gene lost 0 bases, with 8 bases spanning the gap. Germline V gene lookup returns CDR1 ENHRY and CDR2 SYGVKD. DNA of the CDR3: TGTGCCATCAGTAGAGGGGGCTCCTACAATGAGCAGTTCTTC. This encodes CAISRGGSYNEQFF.